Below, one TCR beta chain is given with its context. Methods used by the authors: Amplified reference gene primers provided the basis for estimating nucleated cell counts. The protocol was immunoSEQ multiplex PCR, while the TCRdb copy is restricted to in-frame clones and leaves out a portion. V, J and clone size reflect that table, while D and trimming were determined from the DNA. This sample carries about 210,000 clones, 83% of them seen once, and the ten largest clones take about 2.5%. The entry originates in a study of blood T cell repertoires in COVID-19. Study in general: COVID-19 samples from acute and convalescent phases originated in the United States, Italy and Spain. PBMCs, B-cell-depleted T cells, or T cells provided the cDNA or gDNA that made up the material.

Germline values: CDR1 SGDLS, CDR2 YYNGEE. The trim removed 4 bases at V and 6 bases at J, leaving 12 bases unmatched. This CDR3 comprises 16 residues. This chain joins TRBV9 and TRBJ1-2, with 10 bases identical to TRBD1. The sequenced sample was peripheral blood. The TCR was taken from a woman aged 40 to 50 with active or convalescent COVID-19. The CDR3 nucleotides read TGTGCCAGCAGCCGAGCCCCGGGACAGGGGACGGATGGCTACACCTTC. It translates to CASSRAPGQGTDGYTF.